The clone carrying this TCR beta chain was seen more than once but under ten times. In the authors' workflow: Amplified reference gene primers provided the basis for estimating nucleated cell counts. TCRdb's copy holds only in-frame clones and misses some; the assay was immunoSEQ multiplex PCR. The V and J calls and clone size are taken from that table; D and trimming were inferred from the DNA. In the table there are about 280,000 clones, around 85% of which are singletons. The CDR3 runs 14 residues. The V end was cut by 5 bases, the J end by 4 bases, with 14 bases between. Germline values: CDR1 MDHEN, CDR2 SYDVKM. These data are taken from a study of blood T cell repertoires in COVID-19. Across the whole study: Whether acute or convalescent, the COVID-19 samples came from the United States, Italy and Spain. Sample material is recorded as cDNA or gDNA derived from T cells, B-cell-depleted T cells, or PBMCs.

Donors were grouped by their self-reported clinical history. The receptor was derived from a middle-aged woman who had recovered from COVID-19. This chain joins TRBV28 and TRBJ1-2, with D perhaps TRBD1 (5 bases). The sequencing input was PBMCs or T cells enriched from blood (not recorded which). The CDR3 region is CASSRGGDAYGYTF. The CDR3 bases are TGTGCCAGCAGTCGGGGGGGGGATGCCTATGGCTACACCTTC.